These 27 T cell receptor beta chains were all obtained from the same sample, sequenced in a study of metastatic and nonmetastatic thyroid tumors. Through MiXCR, TCRdb re-clonotyped the PCR reads. The sample lists over 70,000 clones, roughly 18% seen once, with 10% to 15% in the top ten. Thyroid surgery had not been preceded by any treatment in any patient. Source material: blood. The receptors stem from a female donor with papillary thyroid cancer or a benign thyroid nodule (not recorded which). Some clones in this sample may be carry-over from other donors' samples.

The chain combines TRBV20-1 with TRBJ1-1, with a weak D call TRBD1 (5 bases). The germline V and J ends were trimmed by 0 bases and 5 bases, with 10 bases remaining between them. Germline V gives CDR1 DFQATT, CDR2 SNEGSKA (reference sequence). This CDR3 contains 13 residues. CDR3 amino acids: CSARDGRETEAFF. The CDR3 DNA is TGCAGTGCTAGAGACGGCAGGGAAACTGAAGCTTTCTTT.

V and J are TRBV24-1 and TRBJ1-2, with a possible D match to TRBD1 (6 bases). Trimming removed 3 bases at V and 4 bases at J, with 17 bases between. This CDR3 contains 16 residues. Germline CDR1 KGHDR, CDR2 SFDVKD. The CDR3 loop reads CATSDTGGGQSYGYTF. The CDR3 DNA reads as TGTGCCACCAGTGATACTGGCGGGGGGCAGAGCTATGGCTACACCTTC.

In its sample, this clone was seen a few times. A much bigger clone sits one base away, suggesting this may be a read error. The sample holds other DNA sequences that translate to the same CDR3. V gene TRBV5-5 combines with J gene TRBJ1-5, with 7 bases fitting TRBD1. The CDR3 has 14 residues. With V trimmed by 4 bases and J by 5 bases, 6 bases remained unmatched. The germline V gene has CDR1 SGHKS and CDR2 YYEKEE (reference sequence). CDR3 sequence reads: CASSPDRADQPQHF. In nucleotides, the CDR3 is TGTGCCAGCAGCCCTGACAGGGCCGATCAGCCCCAGCATTTT.

This clone showed up many times. V is TRBV30 and J is TRBJ2-7; D unresolved. V was clipped by 3 bases and J by 5 bases, with 17 bases between them. Germline lookup yields CDR1 GTSNPN and CDR2 SVGIG (reference sequence). This CDR3 has 14 residues. The CDR3 is CAWSPRPRLDEQYF. CDR3 bases: TGTGCCTGGAGCCCACGACCGCGGCTCGACGAGCAGTACTTC.

The chain is built from TRBV20-1 and TRBJ1-2; 10 nucleotides align to TRBD1. Germline CDR1 and CDR2: DFQATT and SNEGSKA (reference sequence). V lost 1 base, J lost 2 bases, and 7 bases stayed unmatched. The CDR3 is 16 residues long. CDR3 amino acids: CSARGGGQGGNYGYTF. DNA for the CDR3: TGCAGTGCTAGAGGTGGTGGACAGGGGGGGAACTATGGCTACACCTTC.

This clone showed up many times. This chain uses TRBV4-2 with TRBJ2-7, with TRBD2 matching 7 bases. V gave up 0 bases and J gave up 12 bases; unmatched junction bases: 8. CDR1 LGHNA and CDR2 YNFKEQ come from the germline V gene. This CDR3 contains 13 residues. The CDR3 region has the DNA TGTGCCAGCAGCCAAGAACCCCTCAGGGAGGGGTACTTC. It encodes CASSQEPLREGYF.

This clone appeared many times. The chain recombines TRBV28 with TRBJ1-1, with 8 bases lining up with TRBD1. The germline V gene encodes CDR1 MDHEN and CDR2 SYDVKM. V lost 11 bases to trimming and J lost 0 bases; unmatched junction nucleotides: 8. The CDR3 length is 14 residues. CDR3 amino acids: CAGSTGALNTEAFF. The CDR3 bases are TGTGCCGGTTCGACAGGGGCCCTGAACACTGAAGCTTTCTTT.

This clone has more than one count but fewer than ten. This may be a read error, as it is one base from a much larger clone. V is TRBV29-1 and J is TRBJ1-2; D is uncertain. This CDR3 spans 9 amino acids. Germline V gives CDR1 SQVTM, CDR2 ANQGSEA. The CDR3 DNA reads TGCAGAGTTCTCGAGGGCTACACCTTC. This gives the protein CRVLEGYTF.

As concerns this clone: Given a much more abundant clone one base away, this may be a read error. Other DNA sequences from this sample encode an identical CDR3 as well. The gene calls are TRBV12-3 or TRBV12-4 and TRBJ2-5; D is ambiguous. Trimming shortened V by 3 bases and J by 5 bases, and 13 bases separated the two germline ends. This CDR3 is built from 14 residues. The CDR3 sequence is CASSFVAPGETQYF. In DNA form, the CDR3 reads TGTGCCAGCAGTTTCGTAGCCCCCGGGGAGACCCAGTACTTC.

This clone was detected a few times. One junction end does not reproduce the germline sequence, and a read error may be involved. This chain links TRBV10-3 with TRBJ1-6, with D possibly TRBD1 on 6 matching bases. Germline values: CDR1 ENHRY, CDR2 SYGVKD. CDR3 size: 17 residues. The DNA for the CDR3 is TGTGCCAGCAGTGGGGTGGCAGGGGTGTCCTATAATTCACCCCTCCACTTT. Residues: CASSGVAGVSYNSPLHF.

At least ten counts were recorded for this clone. J is TRBJ2-1 and V is TRBV3-1; D may correspond to TRBD1 or TRBD2 (5 bases each). The CDR3 extends over 13 amino acids. CDR1 LGHDT and CDR2 YNNKEL come from the germline V gene (reference sequence). Trimming took 3 bases from V and 6 from J, leaving 9 bases between them. The DNA of the CDR3 is TGTGCCAGCAGCCACAGGGCGGGCAATGAGCAGTTCTTC. This gives the protein CASSHRAGNEQFF.

This clone was seen at least ten times. V is TRBV5-6 and J is TRBJ2-2, with a weak D call TRBD2 (6 bases). The length of the CDR3 is 15 residues. Germline CDR1 and CDR2: SGHDT and YYEEEE. Deletions cut 3 bases from V and 7 bases from J, with 16 bases between. The CDR3 loop reads CASSWRDSYGGELFF. As DNA, the CDR3 is TGTGCCAGCAGCTGGCGGGATAGTTATGGCGGGGAGCTGTTTTTT.

This clone was found a few times. The V call is TRBV6-4, the J call TRBJ2-2, with a possible D match to TRBD1 (5 bases). Germline V gene data show CDR1 as MRHNA and CDR2 as SNTAGT. This CDR3 spans 14 amino acids. Trimming left V 2 bases short and J 5 bases short, with 9 bases between. CDR3 DNA sequence: TGTGCCAGCAGTGACAGGGGTGAGACCGGGGAGCTGTTTTTT. Its translation is CASSDRGETGELFF.

This clone was observed many times. The DNA of the CDR3 is TGCGCCAGCAGCTTTGACCGTGGGGCTGAAAAAAATCTCTATGAGCAGTTCTTC. Translation: CASSFDRGAEKNLYEQFF. This chain joins TRBV5-1 and TRBJ2-1, with D perhaps matching TRBD1 (5 bases). Per the germline V gene, CDR1 is SGHRS and CDR2 is YFSETQ. V shed 2 bases and J shed 8 bases, with 26 bases lying between them. CDR3 length equals 18 residues.

V usage is TRBV12-3 or TRBV12-4 and J usage is TRBJ2-5, with TRBD1 identical over 12 bases. V was clipped by 7 bases and J by 2 bases; unmatched bases: 14. The CDR3 spans 18 residues. The CDR3 DNA is TGTGCCAGCACCCAGCCGGGACAGGGGGCCCCGGGTCAAGAGACCCAGTACTTC. The encoded protein is CASTQPGQGAPGQETQYF.

This clone was detected once. This chain links TRBV5-1 with TRBJ2-1, with TRBD2 matching over 12 bases. The CDR3 is made up of 19 amino acids. With V trimmed by 4 bases and J by 7 bases, 18 bases remained unmatched. Per germline, CDR1 SGHRS and CDR2 YFSETQ. CDR3 residues: CASSSPSGRAGSTLNEQFF. The CDR3 nucleotides are TGCGCCAGCAGCAGCCCTAGCGGGAGGGCCGGTTCTACATTGAATGAGCAGTTCTTC.

V is TRBV9 and J is TRBJ1-2; 8 positions match TRBD1. The V gene end was trimmed by 3 bases and the J gene end by 2 bases; junction bases not matched to a gene: 6. This CDR3 has 15 amino acids. The germline CDR1 and CDR2 sequences are SGDLS and YYNGEE. CDR3 coding DNA: TGTGCCAGCAGCGCCCGGACAGGGCCGAACTATGGCTACACCTTC. This gives the protein CASSARTGPNYGYTF.

This clone has ten or more counts. This rearrangement joins TRBV11-2 to TRBJ2-7; no definite D call. The CDR3 is 14 amino acids. V gave up 2 bases and J gave up 4 bases, with 12 bases separating them. CDR1 is SGHAT and CDR2 is FQNNGV in the germline V gene. The CDR3 DNA reads as TGTGCCAGCAGCTTACCCCTACCACCGTACGAGCAGTACTTC. It encodes CASSLPLPPYEQYF.

The chain has TRBV19 and TRBJ2-1, with D maybe TRBD2 (6 bases). Trimming left V 7 bases short and J 8 bases short, with 15 bases between. The V gene's germline CDR1 is LNHDA and CDR2 SQIVND (reference sequence). The CDR3 length is 13 residues. CDR3 DNA sequence: TGTGCCAGTAAGGTACTAGCTGGCGATGAGCAGTTCTTC. Translation gives CASKVLAGDEQFF.

In its sample, this clone was seen many times. V and J are TRBV20-1 and TRBJ1-5, with D possibly being TRBD1 (5 bases). The CDR3 sequence is 14 residues long. Deletions cut 0 bases from V and 7 bases from J, with 13 bases between. Looked up from germline, CDR1 is DFQATT and CDR2 is SNEGSKA (reference sequence). The CDR3 DNA follows: TGCAGTGCTAGAGAATGGGGGGAGGGGCAGCCCCAGCATTTT. This codes for CSAREWGEGQPQHF.

This clone was seen repeatedly, ten times or more. The rearrangement uses TRBV19 and TRBJ2-7, with TRBD2 as a possible D gene (5 bases). The CDR3 extends over 14 amino acids. The ends were cut back, 3 bases at V and 1 base at J, with 10 bases in the middle. CDR1 and CDR2 (germline): LNHDA, SQIVND (reference sequence). The CDR3 region is CASSIGGRSYEQYF. The CDR3 bases are TGTGCCAGTAGTATTGGAGGCAGGTCCTACGAGCAGTACTTC.

This chain links TRBV6-5 with TRBJ2-5, with 9 bases lining up with TRBD2. Germline CDR1 MNHEY, CDR2 SVGAGI. The CDR3 spans 15 residues. V gave up 2 bases and J gave up 5 bases; unmatched junction bases: 6. CDR3 coding DNA: TGTGCCAGCAGTTACGGGCTAGCGGGATTGGAGACCCAGTACTTC. As protein: CASSYGLAGLETQYF.

This clone was detected ten times or more. The CDR3 spells CASSEQAGNTIYF. The DNA of the CDR3 is TGTGCCAGCAGTGAACAGGCTGGAAACACCATATATTTT. The J gene is TRBJ1-3, the V gene TRBV6-1; D is ambiguous. The CDR3 has 13 amino acids. Looked up from germline, CDR1 is MNHNS and CDR2 is SASEGT. V lost 2 bases to trimming and J lost 2 bases, with 4 bases between them.

This chain connects TRBV6-1 to TRBJ2-7; 8 nucleotides align to TRBD1. The length of the CDR3 is 15 residues. Trimming took 6 bases from V and 0 from J; bases not matched to a gene: 7. Germline CDR1 reads MNHNS; CDR2 reads SASEGT. The CDR3 DNA is TGTGCCAGCAGCACCTGGACAGGGTGCTCCTACGAGCAGTACTTC. Its translation: CASSTWTGCSYEQYF.

The V call is TRBV6-1, the J call TRBJ1-2; a weak D match, TRBD1 (5 bases). The CDR3 runs 13 residues. CDR1 and CDR2 from the germline V gene are MNHNS and SASEGT. The V end lost 4 bases, the J end lost 6 bases, and 12 bases lay between the germline ends. The chain's CDR3 is CASSGVRGDGYTF. The CDR3 nucleotides read TGTGCCAGCAGTGGGGTCCGGGGGGATGGCTACACCTTC.

In regard to this clone: The junction and the germline gene differ at one end; a read error may be behind it. The V and J genes are TRBV20-1 and TRBJ2-7; no clear D. Germline V CDR1 and CDR2: DFQATT, SNEGSKA (reference sequence). This CDR3 contains 11 residues. CDR3 sequence (DNA): TGCAGTGCCAACCGGCGCTACGATCAGTACTTC. It codes for CSANRRYDQYF.

This clone showed up just a few times. The chain has TRBV19 and TRBJ1-2, with D possibly TRBD1 on 5 matching bases. V was pared by 1 base and J by 1 base, with 10 bases between. CDR3 length: 15 residues. The germline CDR1 and CDR2 sequences are LNHDA and SQIVND (reference sequence). DNA for the CDR3: TGTGCCAGTAGTATAGGGGACGGCGTTAACTATGGCTACACCTTC. Translated: CASSIGDGVNYGYTF.